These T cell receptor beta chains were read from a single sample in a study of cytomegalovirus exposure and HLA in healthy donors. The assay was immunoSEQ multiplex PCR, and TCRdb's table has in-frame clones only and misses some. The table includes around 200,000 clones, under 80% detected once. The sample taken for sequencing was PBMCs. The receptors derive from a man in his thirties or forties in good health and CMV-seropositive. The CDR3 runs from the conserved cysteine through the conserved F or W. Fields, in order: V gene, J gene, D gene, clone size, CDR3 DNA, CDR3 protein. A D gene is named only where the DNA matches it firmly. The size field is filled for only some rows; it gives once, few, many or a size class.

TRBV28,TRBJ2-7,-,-,TGTGCCAGCAGTTTAGAGGGTCTGGCCTACGAGCAGTACTTC,CASSLEGLAYEQYF
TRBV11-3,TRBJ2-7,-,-,TGTGCCAGCAGCTTGGGGCAGGGCTCTGTCTACGAGCAGTACTTC,CASSLGQGSVYEQYF
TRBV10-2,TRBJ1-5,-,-,TGCGCCAGCAGTGAGCTCGACAGGAAACGCAATCAGCCCCAGCATTTT,CASSELDRKRNQPQHF
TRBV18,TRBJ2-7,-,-,TGTGCCAGCTCACCGGCCCCCGGGACCTACGAGCAGTACTTC,CASSPAPGTYEQYF
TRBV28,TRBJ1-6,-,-,TGTGCCAGCAGAACCGGGGCCGCAGGGGCCAAGGGGCCCTTCGACCCCCTCCACTTT,CASRTGAAGAKGPFDPLHF
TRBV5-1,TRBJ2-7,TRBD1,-,TGCGCCAGCAGCTCCGGGACAGGGCCCTACGAGCAGTACTTC,CASSSGTGPYEQYF
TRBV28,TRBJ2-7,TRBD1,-,TGTGCCAGCAGTCCTACCGGGACAGTCAACTACGAGCAGTACTTC,CASSPTGTVNYEQYF
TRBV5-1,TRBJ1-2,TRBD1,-,TGCGCCAGCAGCTTGGCCTGGCAGGGGGCGAAATATGGCTACACCTTC,CASSLAWQGAKYGYTF
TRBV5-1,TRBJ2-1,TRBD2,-,TGCGCCAGCAGCCCGGCGGCGGGGGGGAATGAGCAGTTCTTC,CASSPAAGGNEQFF
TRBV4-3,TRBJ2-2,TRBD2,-,TGCGCCAGCAGCCAACTAGCGGGAGGAGTTAGCACCGGGGAGCTGTTTTTT,CASSQLAGGVSTGELFF
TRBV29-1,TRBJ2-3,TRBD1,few,TGCAGCGTGACGACAGGGGGGGCAGATACGCAGTATTTT,CSVTTGGADTQYF
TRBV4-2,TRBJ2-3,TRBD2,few,TGTGCCAGCAGCCAGATGGGGATTCTAGCGGGAGATACAGATACGCAGTATTTT,CASSQMGILAGDTDTQYF
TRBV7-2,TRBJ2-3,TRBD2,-,TGTGCCAGCACCCGAACGGGCGGGAGAGATACGCAGTATTTT,CASTRTGGRDTQYF
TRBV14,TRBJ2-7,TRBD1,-,TGTGCCAGCAGCCATCATGAGTTCTGGGGACAGGGGAGAGGCGAGCAGTACTTC,CASSHHEFWGQGRGEQYF
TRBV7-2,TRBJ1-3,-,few,TGTGCCAGCAGCTTAGTCCATGTCTCTGGAAACACCATATATTTT,CASSLVHVSGNTIYF